This TCR beta chain was recovered during a study of cytomegalovirus exposure and HLA in healthy donors. Study-wide results and caveats: Rare TCR sequences dominated, though some public TCRs recurred in many donors. The study recorded 160 or so TCR beta chains that were cytomegalovirus-associated.

It was the approximately 120-subject validation cohort, separate from the approximately 680-subject first cohort, to which the donors belonged. The ends were cut back, 1 base at V and 4 bases at J, with 10 bases in the middle. CDR3 length: 14 amino acids. Germline assignment: CDR1 SGHAT and CDR2 FQNNGV. This clone showed up just once. As yet, its antigen is unknown. The data were produced by immunoSEQ multiplex PCR, yet TCRdb's version contains in-frame clones alone and is incomplete. The top ten hold about 3% of the sample, which has over 150,000 clones, about 89% seen once. The specimen was PBMCs. This receptor was obtained from a woman between 18 and 29 years old in good health and CMV-seropositive. The chain recombines TRBV11-2 with TRBJ1-2; a weak D match, TRBD1 (6 bases). CDR3: CASSLAQGIYGYTF. As DNA, the CDR3 is TGTGCCAGCAGCTTAGCCCAGGGGATCTATGGCTACACCTTC. The whole variable domain, remainder taken from reference TRBV11-2 and TRBJ1-2, is EAGVAQSPRYKIIEKRQSVAFWCNPISGHATLYWYQQILGQGPKLLIQFQNNGVVDDSQLPKDRFSAERLKGVDSTLKIQPAKLEDSAVYLCASSLAQGIYGYTFGSGTRLTVV.